This paragraph covers one T cell receptor beta chain sequence. The authors built TCR beta libraries using iRepertoire HTBI primers and Arm-PCR of CDR3 regions. TCRdb itself ran the multiplex PCR reads through MiXCR, one entry per CDR3 protein. The table lists around 360,000 distinct CDR3 sequences, 15% to 20% of them singletons. The sample is drawn from a study of regulatory T cells in long-lasting Graves disease. Per germline, CDR1 DFQATT and CDR2 SNEGSKA (reference sequence). The CDR3 totals 15 residues. After removal of 0 bases from V and 4 bases from J, the junction contained 6 bases not matched to a gene. Time point described: newly diagnosed GD, antithyroid drugs for less than 3 months. RNA from PBMCs was the source of the TCR library. The same data also contributed to another study, on T cells in Graves' hyperthyroidism and ophthalmopathy.

This clonotype was sampled from a woman aged 18-30 years with Graves disease. The sequencing here drew on peripheral blood mononuclear cells (PBMCs), taken at new diagnosis, from a patient treated with antithyroid drugs. The rearrangement links TRBV20-1 to TRBJ2-3; 8 nucleotides align to TRBD2. The CDR3 nucleotides are TGCAGTGCTAGAGATTGGGGTAGCGGGGCAGATACGCAGTATTTT. Amino acid sequence: CSARDWGSGADTQYF.